Below are 13 T cell receptor beta chains sequenced from a single sample in a study of Ad26.COV2.S vaccination and SARS-CoV-2 variants. Only in-frame clones appear in the TCRdb table, and some are missing; sequencing was by immunoSEQ multiplex PCR. The sample holds about 350,000 clones, 92% seen once. This sample comprised peripheral blood, obtained after recovery from COVID-19. The origin of the receptors is a human donor who had recovered from COVID-19.

The V call is TRBV10-3, the J call TRBJ1-4; no definite D call. V was trimmed by 7 bases and J by 6 bases, leaving 12 bases between them. CDR1 and CDR2 (germline): ENHRY, SYGVKD. The CDR3 is 13 amino acids. CDR3 DNA: TGTGCCATCAAAGGAATGCGGGATGAAAAACTGTTTTTT. It is translated as CAIKGMRDEKLFF.

The CDR3: CASSPLQGRGRAEAFF. CDR3 coding DNA: TGTGCCAGCAGTCCTCTGCAGGGACGAGGGCGGGCTGAAGCTTTCTTT. The chain carries TRBV7-2 and TRBJ1-1; weak D call: TRBD1 (5 bases). Germline V gene data show CDR1 as SGHTA and CDR2 as FQGNSA. V lost 6 bases to trimming and J lost 6 bases, with 23 bases between them. CDR3 length: 16 amino acids.

Here the CDR3 DNA reads TGTGCCAGCAGCTTAGTCACCGGGGAGCTGTTTTTT. Protein: CASSLVTGELFF. This chain uses TRBV7-9 with TRBJ2-2, with D unclear. Germline V gives CDR1 SEHNR, CDR2 FQNEAQ (reference sequence). The germline V and J ends were trimmed by 1 base and 4 bases, with 1 base remaining between them. CDR3 size: 12 residues.

The chain joins TRBV11-2 to TRBJ1-3; D may be TRBD1 (5 bases). Deletions cut 3 bases from V and 0 bases from J, with 12 bases between. CDR3 length equals 16 residues. CDR1 SGHAT and CDR2 FQNNGV come from the germline V gene. CDR3 coding DNA: TGTGCCAGCAGCTTTGTGGGGCTGAGCTCTGGAAACACCATATATTTT. Translation: CASSFVGLSSGNTIYF.

The V and J genes are TRBV29-1 and TRBJ1-4; D perhaps matches TRBD1 (5 bases). The V gene's germline CDR1 is SQVTM and CDR2 ANQGSEA. Trimming left V 1 base short and J 8 bases short, with 11 bases between. The CDR3 has 13 amino acids. The CDR3 region is CSVEVDRDEKLFF. The CDR3 DNA sequence: TGCAGCGTTGAAGTTGACAGAGACGAAAAACTGTTTTTT.

This rearrangement joins TRBV5-4 to TRBJ2-7; 7 bases fit TRBD1. The CDR3 consists of 15 residues. Germline loops: CDR1 SGHNT, CDR2 YYREEE (reference sequence). With V trimmed by 3 bases and J by 0 bases, 6 bases remained unmatched. CDR3 residues: CASSWGTASSYEQYF. The CDR3 nucleotides are TGTGCCAGCAGCTGGGGGACAGCAAGCTCCTACGAGCAGTACTTC.

The CDR3 loop is CASTVAVANYGYTF. CDR3 DNA sequence: TGTGCCAGCACAGTAGCAGTTGCTAACTATGGCTACACCTTC. This chain links TRBV2 with TRBJ1-2; D gene unclear. The CDR3 is made up of 14 amino acids. Germline CDR1 is SNHLY and CDR2 is FYNNEI. The germline V and J ends were trimmed by 7 bases and 0 bases, with 12 bases remaining between them.

This clone was recorded a few times. V is TRBV10-1 and J is TRBJ1-2, with D unclear. CDR1 and CDR2 (germline): WNHNN, SYGVQD (reference sequence). V was clipped by 2 bases and J by 3 bases, with 7 bases between them. The CDR3 has 13 amino acids. This CDR3 is CASSEARDYGYTF. The CDR3 DNA sequence: TGCGCCAGCAGTGAGGCTCGGGACTATGGCTACACCTTC.

The genes are TRBV18 and TRBJ2-3; D perhaps matches TRBD1 (6 bases). The V and J ends lost 1 base and 6 bases respectively, with 8 bases between them. Germline CDR1 and CDR2: KGHSH and LQKENI. CDR3 length equals 13 residues. For the CDR3, the DNA is TGTGCCAGCTCACCACGGGGGCAGGATACGCAGTATTTT. As protein: CASSPRGQDTQYF.

This chain connects TRBV11-2 to TRBJ1-1; TRBD1 is a possible D gene (6 bases). The CDR3 is 13 amino acids. In germline, CDR1 is SGHAT, CDR2 FQNNGV. The V gene lost 4 bases and the J gene lost 7 bases, with 13 bases spanning the gap. CDR3 sequence reads: CASSYPGEVEAFF. As DNA, the CDR3 is TGTGCCAGCAGCTATCCAGGGGAGGTTGAAGCTTTCTTT.

The chain carries TRBV10-3 and TRBJ2-7; TRBD1 aligns across 8 bases. CDR3 length: 14 residues. V dropped 6 bases and J dropped 3; count of bases not matched to a gene: 7. From germline, CDR1 is ENHRY and CDR2 SYGVKD. DNA for the CDR3: TGTGCCATCAGGGGGGGTGGACAGGGCTACGAGCAGTACTTC. It specifies CAIRGGGQGYEQYF.

This clone was detected only a few times. The rearrangement links TRBV7-8 to TRBJ1-2; D uncertain. The CDR3 is 15 amino acids. The V and J ends lost 2 bases and 4 bases respectively, with 14 bases between them. Looked up from germline, CDR1 is SGHVS and CDR2 is FQNEAQ. The CDR3 region is CASSLRGSLAYGYTF. DNA for the CDR3: TGTGCCAGCAGCTTACGCGGCTCCCTCGCCTATGGCTACACCTTC.

This rearrangement joins TRBV2 to TRBJ1-5; D perhaps matches TRBD1 (5 bases). This CDR3 comprises 14 residues. V dropped 2 bases and J dropped 4 bases, with 9 bases sitting between them. The germline gives CDR1 SNHLY, CDR2 FYNNEI. The CDR3 protein is CASSELRGNQPQHF. CDR3 DNA: TGTGCCAGCAGTGAACTCCGGGGGAATCAGCCCCAGCATTTT.